This T cell receptor beta chain stems from a study of blood T cell repertoires in COVID-19. Across the study: Sources were T cells, B-cell-depleted T cells, or PBMCs; the material itself was cDNA or gDNA.

Profiled with immunoSEQ multiplex PCR; TCRdb holds only in-frame clones, not every one. Of under 300,000 clones detected, around 90% appear once; the ten largest clones hold around 0.83%. This clone was recorded a few times. With 0 bases removed from V and 8 bases from J, the gap between germline ends came to 9 bases. Germline lookup yields CDR1 SGHRS and CDR2 YFSETQ. The CDR3 is 13 amino acids. This TCR was sampled from a young man with COVID-19, enrolled during active disease. The genes are TRBV5-1 and TRBJ2-1; perhaps TRBD1 as D (5 bases). The sequenced sample consisted of peripheral blood. The CDR3 region has the DNA TGCGCCAGCAGCTTGGCAGGGCCCCATGAGCAGTTCTTC. This gives the protein CASSLAGPHEQFF.